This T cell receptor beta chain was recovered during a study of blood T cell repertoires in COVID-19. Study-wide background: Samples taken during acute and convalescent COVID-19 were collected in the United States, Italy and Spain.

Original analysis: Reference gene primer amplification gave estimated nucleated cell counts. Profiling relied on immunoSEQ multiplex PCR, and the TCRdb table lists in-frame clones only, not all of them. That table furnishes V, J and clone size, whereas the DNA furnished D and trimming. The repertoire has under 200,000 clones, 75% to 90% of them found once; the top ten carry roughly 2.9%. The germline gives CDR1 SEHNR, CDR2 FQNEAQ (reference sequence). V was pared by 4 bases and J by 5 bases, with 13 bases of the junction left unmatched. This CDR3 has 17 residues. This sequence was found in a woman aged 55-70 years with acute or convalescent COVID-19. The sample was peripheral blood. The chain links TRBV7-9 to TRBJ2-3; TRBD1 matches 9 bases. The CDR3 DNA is TGTGCCAGCAGCTCAACTCGTACCGGGACAGGGAAAGATACGCAGTATTTT. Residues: CASSSTRTGTGKDTQYF.